These 26 T cell receptor beta chains were sequenced from one sample in a study of blood T cell repertoires in COVID-19. Clones were sequenced by immunoSEQ multiplex PCR, and TCRdb holds only the in-frame ones, with some missing. This table has around 200,000 clones, 65% to 85% appearing once. Sequencing input: peripheral blood. The receptors come from a woman aged 40-49 years with COVID-19, enrolled during active disease.

The chain joins TRBV6-5 to TRBJ2-1; 12 bases fit TRBD2. V lost 0 bases, J lost 7 bases, and 4 bases stayed unmatched. The germline V gene encodes CDR1 MNHEY and CDR2 SVGAGI. This CDR3 contains 16 residues. Here the CDR3 reads CASSYSTSGSLNEQFF. The CDR3 DNA sequence: TGTGCCAGCAGTTACTCGACTAGCGGGAGTCTTAATGAGCAGTTCTTC.

The chain links TRBV6-4 to TRBJ2-3; TRBD2 matches 14 bases. Per the germline V gene, CDR1 is MRHNA and CDR2 is SNTAGT. This CDR3 is built from 16 residues. The trim removed 4 bases at V and 5 bases at J, leaving 5 bases unmatched. CDR3 sequence: CASSAGLAGAGDTQYF. The CDR3 nucleotides are TGTGCCAGCAGTGCGGGACTAGCGGGAGCGGGAGATACGCAGTATTTT.

CDR3 protein: CASSPTGGGNTEAFF. DNA for the CDR3: TGTGCCAGCAGTCCTACAGGGGGGGGAAACACTGAAGCTTTCTTT. The rearrangement links TRBV6-4 to TRBJ1-1; 8 nucleotides match TRBD1. The CDR3 totals 15 residues. The V gene's germline CDR1 is MRHNA and CDR2 SNTAGT. With V trimmed by 5 bases and J by 2 bases, 7 bases remained unmatched.

The genes are TRBV19 and TRBJ2-1, with 8 bases aligning to TRBD2. This CDR3 spans 17 amino acids. The V and J ends lost 6 bases and 1 base, in that order; junction bases with no gene match: 11. Germline V gives CDR1 LNHDA, CDR2 SQIVND (reference sequence). The CDR3 reads CASSTFSPGGSYNEQFF. DNA of the CDR3: TGTGCCAGTAGCACCTTCTCTCCGGGAGGGTCCTACAATGAGCAGTTCTTC.

This clone was detected once. The CDR3 sequence is CASSRTGVDTEAFF. In nucleotides, the CDR3 is TGTGCCAGTAGTAGGACAGGGGTGGACACTGAAGCTTTCTTT. V is TRBV19 and J is TRBJ1-1, with TRBD1 identical over 9 bases. The CDR3 is 14 amino acids. With V trimmed by 4 bases and J by 3 bases, 3 bases remained unmatched. Per germline, CDR1 LNHDA and CDR2 SQIVND (reference sequence).

This clone was seen ten or more times. The chain couples TRBV19 to TRBJ2-2; D unclear. This CDR3 is built from 15 residues. Trimming stripped 2 bases from V and 5 bases from J, with 12 bases between. Germline V gene lookup returns CDR1 LNHDA and CDR2 SQIVND (reference sequence). The CDR3 is CASSIMGTETGELFF. The CDR3 coding sequence is TGTGCCAGTAGTATAATGGGCACCGAGACCGGGGAGCTGTTTTTT. The full variable domain, rest sourced from reference TRBV19 and TRBJ2-2, is DGGITQSPKYLFRKEGQNVTLSCEQNLNHDAMYWYRQDPGQGLRLIYYSQIVNDFQKGDIAEGYSVSREKKESFPLTVTSAQKNPTAFYLCASSIMGTETGELFFGEGSRLTVL.

This CDR3 reads CASPLDRAPYGYTF. In DNA form, the CDR3 reads TGTGCCAGCCCGCTGGACAGGGCGCCCTATGGCTACACCTTC. This chain links TRBV6-5 with TRBJ1-2, with 8 bases aligning to TRBD1. The CDR3 is 14 residues long. The V gene end was trimmed by 8 bases and the J gene end by 4 bases; junction bases not matched to a gene: 9. Germline CDR1 MNHEY, CDR2 SVGAGI.

The gene calls are TRBV12-3 or TRBV12-4 and TRBJ2-7; no clear D gene. The germline V and J ends were trimmed by 1 base and 3 bases, with 4 bases remaining between them. The CDR3 spans 12 residues. CDR3 region: CASSLDSYEQYF. The CDR3 DNA sequence: TGTGCCAGCAGTTTAGACAGCTACGAGCAGTACTTC.

As DNA, the CDR3 is TGTGCCAGCAGCTTCAATAGCGGGAGATCGGGGGAGCTGTTTTTT. As protein: CASSFNSGRSGELFF. The chain links TRBV28 to TRBJ2-2, with TRBD2 identical over 9 bases. The CDR3 is 15 residues long. The J segment lost 8 bases and the V segment lost 6 bases, leaving 10 bases of the junction unmatched. Germline V lookup: CDR1 MDHEN, CDR2 SYDVKM.

The rearrangement joins TRBV5-1 to TRBJ2-5; D remains unclear. The CDR3 contains 16 residues. The V and J ends lost 2 bases and 2 bases respectively, with 16 bases between them. Germline loops: CDR1 SGHRS, CDR2 YFSETQ. Here the CDR3 reads CASSFHRVHRQETQYF. As DNA, the CDR3 is TGCGCCAGCAGCTTTCATCGGGTCCATCGGCAAGAGACCCAGTACTTC. The entire variable domain, with the rest obtained from reference TRBV5-1 and TRBJ2-5, is as follows: KAGVTQTPRYLIKTRGQQVTLSCSPISGHRSVSWYQQTPGQGLQFLFEYFSETQRNKGNFPGRFSGRQFSNSRSEMNVSTLELGDSALYLCASSFHRVHRQETQYFGPGTRLLVL.

The chain joins TRBV3-1 (or the pseudogene TRBV3-2) to TRBJ2-5, with TRBD1 as a possible D gene (6 bases). There are 18 residues in the CDR3. V was clipped by 0 bases and J by 0 bases, with 17 bases between them. CDR1 and CDR2 from the germline V gene are LGHDT and YNNKEL (reference sequence). The CDR3 nucleotides are TGTGCCAGCAGCCAAGAGGGCAGGGGAAGCCCTTACCAAGAGACCCAGTACTTC. Protein: CASSQEGRGSPYQETQYF.

The chain employs TRBV2 and TRBJ2-2; the D gene is possibly TRBD2 (6 bases). Germline-derived CDR1 and CDR2 are SNHLY and FYNNEI. The V and J ends lost 9 bases and 7 bases respectively, with 21 bases between them. There are 15 residues in the CDR3. The CDR3 DNA reads as TGTGCCAGAAAGGAGGGTTCTACAGGTTTCGGGGAGCTGTTTTTT. It yields the protein CARKEGSTGFGELFF.

The V gene is TRBV9, the J gene TRBJ2-1; possible D gene TRBD2, 6 bases. The CDR3 extends over 15 amino acids. The V end lost 0 bases, the J end lost 8 bases, and 15 bases lay between the germline ends. The germline CDR1 and CDR2 sequences are SGDLS and YYNGEE. The CDR3 coding sequence is TGTGCCAGCAGCGTAGGATCTAGATGGGGGGATGAGCAGTTCTTC. Amino acids: CASSVGSRWGDEQFF.

The rearrangement joins TRBV7-9 to TRBJ2-3; D is uncertain. V dropped 6 bases and J dropped 9 bases, with 16 bases sitting between them. CDR1 is SEHNR and CDR2 is FQNEAQ in the germline V gene (reference sequence). The CDR3 covers 13 residues. DNA for the CDR3: TGTGCCAGCAGTGTAGTAGGTCTGAGGACGCAGTATTTT. This sequence encodes CASSVVGLRTQYF.

In nucleotides, the CDR3 is TGTGCCAGCTGGGAGCGTTCCAGGGGTGGATACGAGCAGTACTTC. Its protein product is CASWERSRGGYEQYF. This rearrangement joins TRBV2 to TRBJ2-7, with D perhaps TRBD1 (6 bases). Germline V gives CDR1 SNHLY, CDR2 FYNNEI. With 8 bases removed from V and 4 bases from J, the gap between germline ends came to 21 bases. The CDR3 covers 15 residues.

This chain connects TRBV19 to TRBJ1-2; TRBD1 matches 8 bases. The CDR3 is 12 residues long. Germline CDR1 is LNHDA and CDR2 is SQIVND (reference sequence). V lost 6 bases and J lost 4; bases outside the gene matches: 1. DNA for the CDR3: TGTGCCAGTAGGGACAGGGTCTATGGCTACACCTTC. Its translation is CASRDRVYGYTF.

This sequence joins TRBV15 and TRBJ2-3; 9 bases agree with TRBD2. The CDR3 has 16 amino acids. V gave up 2 bases and J gave up 5 bases; unmatched junction bases: 8. The V gene's germline CDR1 is LNHNV and CDR2 YYDKDF (reference sequence). The CDR3 coding sequence is TGTGCCACCAGCAGATACGGTAGCGGGGGTTTAGATACGCAGTATTTT. It encodes CATSRYGSGGLDTQYF.

The V call is TRBV3-1 (or the pseudogene TRBV3-2), the J call TRBJ2-7, with D perhaps matching TRBD1 (5 bases). The CDR3 consists of 17 residues. The germline CDR1 and CDR2 sequences are LGHDT and YNNKEL (reference sequence). Trimming left V 4 bases short and J 2 bases short, with 21 bases between. CDR3 nucleotide sequence: TGTGCCAGCAGCCCCTTTGGTGGTAGGGGTTCGACCTACGAGCAGTACTTC. The encoded protein is CASSPFGGRGSTYEQYF.

This sequence joins TRBV6-1 and TRBJ2-7, with 9 bases that match TRBD1. Germline V gene lookup returns CDR1 MNHNS and CDR2 SASEGT. V lost 0 bases, J lost 4 bases, and 7 bases stayed unmatched. The CDR3 has 16 residues. In nucleotides, the CDR3 is TGTGCCAGCAGTGAAGCCGTCGACAGGGGGATTTACGAGCAGTACTTC. This encodes CASSEAVDRGIYEQYF.

The V call is TRBV7-9, the J call TRBJ2-7; D uncertain. V lost 3 bases to trimming and J lost 6 bases, with 15 bases between them. The CDR3 totals 14 residues. Germline lookup yields CDR1 SEHNR and CDR2 FQNEAQ (reference sequence). CDR3 amino acids: CASSFSQERSEQYF. CDR3 nucleotides: TGTGCCAGCAGCTTCAGTCAGGAAAGGTCCGAGCAGTACTTC.

The rearrangement joins TRBV10-3 to TRBJ2-3, with D perhaps matching TRBD1 (5 bases). The germline V gene encodes CDR1 ENHRY and CDR2 SYGVKD. This CDR3 region has 14 residues. Deletions cut 5 bases from V and 0 bases from J, with 9 bases between. The CDR3 nucleotides are TGTGCCATCAGTCAGGGTCCCAGCACAGATACGCAGTATTTT. Protein: CAISQGPSTDTQYF.

The chain recombines TRBV9 with TRBJ2-4; 9 bases fit TRBD1. Trimming removed 4 bases from V and 6 bases from J; junction bases left unmatched: 5. Per the germline V gene, CDR1 is SGDLS and CDR2 is YYNGEE. There are 14 residues in the CDR3. CDR3 amino acids: CASSLQGAGNIQYF. DNA of the CDR3: TGTGCCAGCAGCCTACAGGGGGCCGGAAACATTCAGTACTTC.

In this sample, this clone turned up once. This chain links TRBV3-1 (or the pseudogene TRBV3-2) with TRBJ2-7; no definite D call. The V gene lost 1 base and the J gene lost 3 bases, with 7 bases spanning the gap. CDR1 is LGHDT and CDR2 is YNNKEL in the germline V gene (reference sequence). The CDR3 is 13 amino acids. CDR3 coding DNA: TGTGCCAGCAGCCAAGCCTTTAACTACGAGCAGTACTTC. Amino acids: CASSQAFNYEQYF.

The CDR3: CASSSGGYYEQYF. In nucleotides, the CDR3 is TGTGCCAGTAGTAGCGGCGGTTATTACGAGCAGTACTTC. The chain joins TRBV19 to TRBJ2-7, with no clear D. From germline, CDR1 is LNHDA and CDR2 SQIVND (reference sequence). This CDR3 has 13 amino acids. The V and J ends lost 4 bases and 4 bases respectively, with 11 bases between them.

This clone has only one observation. The chain links TRBV10-1 to TRBJ2-3; possibly TRBD2 for D (5 bases). Per the germline V gene, CDR1 is WNHNN and CDR2 is SYGVQD (reference sequence). CDR3 length: 16 residues. V was trimmed by 3 bases and J by 2 bases, leaving 15 bases between them. Here the CDR3 DNA reads TGCGCCAGCAGTGACCCTTATCGGGGAGCCACAGATACGCAGTATTTT. Translated: CASSDPYRGATDTQYF.

The V and J genes are TRBV9 and TRBJ2-2, with D perhaps matching TRBD1 (6 bases). CDR1 is SGDLS, CDR2 YYNGEE, per germline. This CDR3 has 15 residues. The V end lost 3 bases, the J end lost 3 bases, and 12 bases lay between the germline ends. CDR3 DNA sequence: TGTGCCAGCAGCGAGTGGGACACTTACACCGGGGAGCTGTTTTTT. Protein sequence: CASSEWDTYTGELFF.